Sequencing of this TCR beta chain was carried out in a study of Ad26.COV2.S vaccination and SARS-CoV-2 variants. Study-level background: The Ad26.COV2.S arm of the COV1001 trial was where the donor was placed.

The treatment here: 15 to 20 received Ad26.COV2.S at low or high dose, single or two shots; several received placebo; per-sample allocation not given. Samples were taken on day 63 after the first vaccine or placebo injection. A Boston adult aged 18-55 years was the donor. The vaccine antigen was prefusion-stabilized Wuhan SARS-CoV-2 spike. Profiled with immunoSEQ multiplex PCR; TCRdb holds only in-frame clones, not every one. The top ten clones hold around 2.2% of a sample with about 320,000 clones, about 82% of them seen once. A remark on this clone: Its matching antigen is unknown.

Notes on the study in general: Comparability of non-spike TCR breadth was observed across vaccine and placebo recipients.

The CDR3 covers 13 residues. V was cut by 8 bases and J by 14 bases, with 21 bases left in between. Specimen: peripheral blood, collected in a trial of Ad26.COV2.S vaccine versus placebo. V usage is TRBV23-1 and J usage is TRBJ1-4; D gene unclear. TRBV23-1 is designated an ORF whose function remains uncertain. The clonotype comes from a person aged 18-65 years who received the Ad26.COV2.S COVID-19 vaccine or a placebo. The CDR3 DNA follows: TGCGCCAGCCGCCGGACGGTAATGAAAAGGCTGTTTTTT. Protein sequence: CASRRTVMKRLFF.